This is a list of T cell receptor beta chains from one sample in a study of cytomegalovirus exposure and HLA in healthy donors. Clones were sequenced by immunoSEQ multiplex PCR, and TCRdb holds only the in-frame ones, with some missing. The sample lists around 35,000 clones; roughly four fifths were seen once. The sequenced material came from PBMCs. These receptors all come from a woman aged 40 to 49 in good health and CMV-seronegative. The CDR3 runs from the conserved cysteine through the conserved F or W. A D gene is named only where the DNA matches it firmly. Clone size is given for some rows only: seen once, a few or many times, or a class if the clone is expanded.

V gene: TRBV29-1
D gene: -
J gene: TRBJ2-1
clone size: -
CDR3 protein: CSVEDKRLHYNEQFF
CDR3 DNA: TGCAGCGTTGAAGATAAAAGACTACACTACAATGAGCAGTTCTTC

V gene: TRBV27
D gene: TRBD1
J gene: TRBJ1-1
clone size: -
CDR3 protein: CASSLGAGGMNTEAFF
CDR3 DNA: TGTGCCAGCAGTTTAGGGGCAGGGGGTATGAACACTGAAGCTTTCTTT

V gene: TRBV7-8
D gene: -
J gene: TRBJ2-3
clone size: once
CDR3 protein: CASSPHTDTQYF
CDR3 DNA: TGTGCCAGCAGCCCCCACACAGATACGCAGTATTTT

V gene: TRBV6-1
D gene: TRBD1
J gene: TRBJ1-4
clone size: -
CDR3 protein: CASSDLGQGDEKLFF
CDR3 DNA: TGTGCCAGCAGTGACCTGGGACAGGGAGATGAAAAACTGTTTTTT

V gene: TRBV6-5
D gene: TRBD1
J gene: TRBJ2-5
clone size: -
CDR3 protein: CASSSDRGKTQYF
CDR3 DNA: TGTGCCAGCAGTTCGGACAGGGGGAAGACCCAGTACTTC

V gene: TRBV10-3
D gene: -
J gene: TRBJ1-1
clone size: -
CDR3 protein: CAISESIPQGQLTAFF
CDR3 DNA: TGTGCCATCAGTGAGTCGATTCCCCAGGGGCAATTGACAGCTTTCTTT

V gene: TRBV6-1
D gene: TRBD1
J gene: TRBJ1-1
clone size: few
CDR3 protein: CASSPQGAREAFF
CDR3 DNA: TGTGCCAGCAGTCCACAGGGGGCGCGGGAAGCTTTCTTT

V gene: TRBV7-3
D gene: TRBD2
J gene: TRBJ2-2
clone size: -
CDR3 protein: CASSSFSGRVNTGELFF
CDR3 DNA: TGTGCCAGCAGCTCCTTTAGCGGGAGGGTGAACACCGGGGAGCTGTTTTTT

V gene: TRBV9
D gene: -
J gene: TRBJ2-3
clone size: -
CDR3 protein: CASSTRAAGYTQYF
CDR3 DNA: TGTGCCAGCAGCACACGAGCGGCGGGGTATACGCAGTATTTT

V gene: TRBV4-3
D gene: TRBD1
J gene: TRBJ1-1
clone size: -
CDR3 protein: CASSQEYRGLTEAFF
CDR3 DNA: TGCGCCAGCAGCCAAGAGTATAGGGGGCTTACTGAAGCTTTCTTT

V gene: TRBV10-3
D gene: TRBD1
J gene: TRBJ1-3
clone size: once
CDR3 protein: CAISGTGVDTIYF
CDR3 DNA: TGTGCCATCAGTGGAACAGGGGTAGACACCATATATTTT

V gene: TRBV5-6
D gene: TRBD1
J gene: TRBJ1-3
clone size: -
CDR3 protein: CASSDPTGPGNTIYF
CDR3 DNA: TGTGCCAGCAGCGACCCGACAGGGCCCGGAAACACCATATATTTT

V gene: TRBV5-4
D gene: TRBD2
J gene: TRBJ2-7
clone size: -
CDR3 protein: CASSDIGGGNSYEQYF
CDR3 DNA: TGTGCCAGCAGCGACATCGGCGGGGGTAACTCCTACGAGCAGTACTTC

V gene: TRBV6-5
D gene: -
J gene: TRBJ2-6
clone size: -
CDR3 protein: CASSYSGSGANVLTF
CDR3 DNA: TGTGCCAGCAGTTACTCTGGCTCCGGGGCCAACGTCCTGACTTTC

V gene: TRBV27
D gene: -
J gene: TRBJ2-6
clone size: -
CDR3 protein: CASSLKPGHLSGANVLTF
CDR3 DNA: TGTGCCAGCAGTTTAAAACCGGGACACCTATCTGGGGCCAACGTCCTGACTTTC

V gene: TRBV19
D gene: TRBD1
J gene: TRBJ1-6
clone size: -
CDR3 protein: CASSQGANSPLHF
CDR3 DNA: TGTGCCAGTAGCCAGGGGGCGAATTCACCCCTCCACTTT

V gene: TRBV2
D gene: -
J gene: TRBJ2-1
clone size: -
CDR3 protein: CASSENSEQFF
CDR3 DNA: TGTGCCAGCAGCGAAAATAGTGAGCAGTTCTTC

V gene: TRBV5-1
D gene: TRBD1
J gene: TRBJ1-1
clone size: -
CDR3 protein: CASSLEYRTGAEAFF
CDR3 DNA: TGCGCCAGCAGCTTGGAATATAGGACAGGGGCTGAAGCTTTCTTT

V gene: TRBV27
D gene: TRBD1
J gene: TRBJ1-1
clone size: few
CDR3 protein: CASSLQGGGEAFF
CDR3 DNA: TGTGCCAGCAGTTTACAGGGGGGCGGTGAAGCTTTCTTT

V gene: TRBV7-9
D gene: TRBD2
J gene: TRBJ2-3
clone size: -
CDR3 protein: CASSLAVGEGDTQYF
CDR3 DNA: TGTGCCAGCAGCTTAGCGGTAGGGGAGGGAGATACGCAGTATTTT

V gene: TRBV15
D gene: -
J gene: TRBJ2-1
clone size: -
CDR3 protein: CATSRLLAGNEQFF
CDR3 DNA: TGTGCCACCAGCAGGCTACTAGCAGGGAATGAGCAGTTCTTC

V gene: TRBV7-2
D gene: -
J gene: TRBJ1-2
clone size: -
CDR3 protein: CASSLAGGTYGYTF
CDR3 DNA: TGTGCCAGCAGCTTAGCGGGGGGGACCTATGGCTACACCTTC

V gene: TRBV5-4
D gene: -
J gene: TRBJ2-3
clone size: -
CDR3 protein: CASSQDTHPSTDTQYF
CDR3 DNA: TGTGCCAGCAGCCAGGACACGCACCCTAGCACAGATACGCAGTATTTT